This T cell receptor (beta chain) stems from a study of PD-1 blockade in classical Hodgkin lymphoma. Study overall: The patients were dosed with nivolumab 3 mg/kg, infused intravenously every 2 weeks.

The patients all showed relapse after autologous stem cell transplantation, while their brentuximab vedotin exposure varied. Under best response, outcomes were complete response, partial response or progressive disease. Repertoires were generated with immunoSEQ multiplex PCR, while TCRdb's copy carries only in-frame clones and drops some. The sample includes more than 45,000 clones, 73% of them seen just once. In its sample, this clone was seen a few times. The antigen is undetermined. Findings and limits, study-wide: CD4+ TCR diversity, unlike CD8+, rose significantly by C4D1.

The CDR3 extends over 16 amino acids. Germline trimming cut 0 bases from V and 9 bases from J; bases unmatched to any gene: 10. The germline V gene has CDR1 SGHVS and CDR2 FNYEAQ. The sample here was peripheral blood mononuclear cells (PBMCs), taken before the second cycle of nivolumab. The V call is TRBV7-6, the J call TRBJ2-1; 8 bases line up with TRBD1. This sequence was found in a human donor with classical Hodgkin lymphoma. Written as DNA, the CDR3 is TGTGCCAGCAGCTTAGCGGAGGACAGGGTTGGTGGTGAGCAGTTCTTC. Translation: CASSLAEDRVGGEQFF.